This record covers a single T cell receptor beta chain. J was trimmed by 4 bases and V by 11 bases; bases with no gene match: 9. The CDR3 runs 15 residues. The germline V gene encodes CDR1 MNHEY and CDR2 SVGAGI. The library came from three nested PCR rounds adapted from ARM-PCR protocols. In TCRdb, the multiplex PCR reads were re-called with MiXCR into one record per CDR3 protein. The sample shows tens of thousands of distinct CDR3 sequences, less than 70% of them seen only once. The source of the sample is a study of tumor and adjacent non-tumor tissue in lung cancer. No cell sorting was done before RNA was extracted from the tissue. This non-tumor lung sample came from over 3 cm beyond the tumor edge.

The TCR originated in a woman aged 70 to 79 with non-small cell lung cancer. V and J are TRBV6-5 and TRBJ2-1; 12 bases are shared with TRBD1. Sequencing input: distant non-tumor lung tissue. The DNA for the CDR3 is TGTGCCTGCAAAGGGACAGGGGGCAGTTACAATGAGCAGTTCTTC. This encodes CACKGTGGSYNEQFF.